This record concerns one T cell receptor (beta chain) sequence. The data are from a study of radiotherapy plus CTLA-4 blockade in lung cancer. The table came from immunoSEQ multiplex PCR; TCRdb's copy has only in-frame clones and leaves some out. The table lists about 87,000 clones, about 87% of them singletons, with approximately 15% in the top ten. This clonotype was obtained from a human donor with non-small cell lung cancer that progressed on radiotherapy plus ipilimumab. The sample here was peripheral blood, taken from a patient treated with radiotherapy plus ipilimumab.

This CDR3 reads CASSSPAGGRTGELFF. In nucleotides, the CDR3 is TGTGCCAGCAGCTCCCCAGCGGGAGGTCGCACCGGGGAGCTGTTTTTT. The rearrangement links TRBV7-2 to TRBJ2-2, with 9 bases identical to TRBD2. The V segment lost 4 bases and the J segment 4 bases; nucleotides outside the gene matches: 7. Looked up from germline, CDR1 is SGHTA and CDR2 is FQGNSA. This CDR3 is 16 amino acids long.